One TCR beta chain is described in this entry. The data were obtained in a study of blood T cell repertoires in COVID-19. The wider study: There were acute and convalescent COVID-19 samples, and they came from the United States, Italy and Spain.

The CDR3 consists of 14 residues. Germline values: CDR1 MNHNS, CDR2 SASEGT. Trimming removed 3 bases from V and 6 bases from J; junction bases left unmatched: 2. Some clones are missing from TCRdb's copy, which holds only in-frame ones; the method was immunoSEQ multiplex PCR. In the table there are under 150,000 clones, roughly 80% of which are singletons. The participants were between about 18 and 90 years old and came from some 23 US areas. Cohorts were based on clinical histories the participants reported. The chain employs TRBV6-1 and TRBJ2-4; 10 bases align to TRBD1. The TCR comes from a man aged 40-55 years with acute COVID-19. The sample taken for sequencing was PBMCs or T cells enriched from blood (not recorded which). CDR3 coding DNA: TGTGCCAGCAGTGACGACAGGGGGCCAAACATTCAGTACTTC. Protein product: CASSDDRGPNIQYF.